The 21 T cell receptor beta chains below come from one sample, sequenced in a study of cytomegalovirus exposure and HLA in healthy donors. Vbeta (60) and Jbeta (13) primers were used in the PCR. Assay: immunoSEQ multiplex PCR; the TCRdb copy retains only in-frame clones and omits some. The sample includes under 250,000 clones, over 75% of them seen just once. Material for sequencing was PBMCs. These receptors were collected from a woman aged 45-60 years in good health and CMV-seronegative.

This clone was seen a handful of times. Here the CDR3 reads CASSPPWTGKHWSNQPQHF. As DNA, the CDR3 is TGTGCCAGCAGTCCACCTTGGACAGGGAAACATTGGAGCAATCAGCCCCAGCATTTT. This sequence joins TRBV6-8 and TRBJ1-5; 8 bases align to TRBD1. The J segment lost 1 base and the V segment lost 5 bases, leaving 16 bases of the junction unmatched. There are 19 residues in the CDR3. CDR1 and CDR2 from the germline V gene are MNHGY and SAAAGT.

The gene calls are TRBV2 and TRBJ2-1, with 8 bases identical to TRBD2. The CDR3 covers 11 residues. Germline CDR1 and CDR2: SNHLY and FYNNEI. After removal of 4 bases from V and 15 bases from J, the junction contained 5 bases not matched to a gene. The CDR3 loop reads CASSVGTRPFF. CDR3 coding DNA: TGTGCCAGCAGTGTCGGGACTAGACCGTTCTTC.

The V and J genes are TRBV11-2 and TRBJ2-7, with 7 bases aligning to TRBD1. Trimming removed 3 bases from V and 1 base from J; junction bases left unmatched: 6. Germline CDR1 reads SGHAT; CDR2 reads FQNNGV. This CDR3 spans 15 amino acids. The CDR3 DNA follows: TGTGCCAGCAGCTTTGTGGGACAGTTTTCCTACGAGCAGTACTTC. It translates to CASSFVGQFSYEQYF.

This CDR3 is CASRKGDSANTEAFF. The CDR3 coding sequence is TGTGCCAGCAGAAAGGGTGACAGTGCGAACACTGAAGCTTTCTTT. The chain couples TRBV2 to TRBJ1-1, with D tentatively TRBD1 (5 bases). With 6 bases removed from V and 1 base from J, the gap between germline ends came to 15 bases. Germline CDR1 and CDR2: SNHLY and FYNNEI. The CDR3 runs to 15 residues.

The V call is TRBV19, the J call TRBJ2-1, with 7 positions matching TRBD2. This CDR3 is built from 15 residues. The germline CDR1 and CDR2 sequences are LNHDA and SQIVND (reference sequence). V was pared by 3 bases and J by 9 bases, with 11 bases of the junction left unmatched. The chain's CDR3 is CASSISSSGWAEQFF. CDR3 nucleotides: TGTGCCAGTAGTATTTCAAGTAGCGGGTGGGCTGAGCAGTTCTTC.

The CDR3 bases are TGTGCCAGCAGTTGGGCCCAGGGGGCGAACTCCTACGAGCAGTACTTC. Encoded protein: CASSWAQGANSYEQYF. This chain uses TRBV27 with TRBJ2-7, with 8 bases fitting TRBD1. Germline CDR1 reads MNHEY; CDR2 reads SMNVEV (reference sequence). The V gene end was trimmed by 4 bases and the J gene end by 0 bases; junction bases not matched to a gene: 8. This CDR3 contains 16 residues.

Here the CDR3 reads CASSILLAGVGTGELFF. The CDR3 DNA follows: TGTGCCAGTAGTATTTTACTAGCGGGAGTCGGCACCGGGGAGCTGTTTTTT. The chain links TRBV19 to TRBJ2-2; 11 positions match TRBD2. This CDR3 region has 17 residues. Germline V gives CDR1 LNHDA, CDR2 SQIVND (reference sequence). V shed 3 bases and J 4 bases; nucleotides not matched to a gene: 7.

The rearrangement links TRBV28 to TRBJ2-7; D not certain. Germline lookup yields CDR1 MDHEN and CDR2 SYDVKM. The V end lost 7 bases, the J end lost 2 bases, and 18 bases lay between the germline ends. The CDR3 has 15 residues. The chain's CDR3 is CASIDSRLMTYEQYF. In DNA, the CDR3 is TGTGCCAGCATTGACTCTCGACTCATGACCTACGAGCAGTACTTC.

This clone was seen a handful of times. The chain is built from TRBV18 and TRBJ1-1; D gene uncertain. Germline CDR1 is KGHSH and CDR2 is LQKENI. With 4 bases removed from V and 2 bases from J, the gap between germline ends came to 11 bases. The CDR3 extends over 14 amino acids. CDR3 coding DNA: TGTGCCAGCTCACGAGATTCAGGAAACACTGAAGCTTTCTTT. Translating gives CASSRDSGNTEAFF.

This clone turned up a few times. V gene TRBV9 combines with J gene TRBJ1-2, with TRBD1 matching 9 bases. Per the germline V gene, CDR1 is SGDLS and CDR2 is YYNGEE. CDR3 length: 17 amino acids. After removal of 0 bases from V and 4 bases from J, the junction contained 10 bases not matched to a gene. The CDR3 is CASSVEPGQGSGYGYTF. CDR3 bases: TGTGCCAGCAGCGTAGAACCGGGACAGGGATCTGGCTATGGCTACACCTTC.

J is TRBJ2-2 and V is TRBV10-1; a possible D gene is TRBD1 (6 bases). The CDR3 contains 15 residues. With 5 bases removed from V and 3 bases from J, the gap between germline ends came to 13 bases. From germline, CDR1 is WNHNN and CDR2 SYGVQD (reference sequence). The CDR3 loop is CASSSGTQDTGELFF. CDR3 nucleotides: TGCGCCAGCAGTTCCGGGACACAAGACACCGGGGAGCTGTTTTTT.

The chain joins TRBV7-2 to TRBJ2-7, with TRBD2 identical over 12 bases. V dropped 6 bases and J dropped 3; count of bases not matched to a gene: 9. CDR3 length: 16 residues. Germline assignment: CDR1 SGHTA and CDR2 FQGNSA. The CDR3 loop is CASSLTSGSRNYEQYF. The CDR3 nucleotides read TGTGCCAGCAGTCTGACTAGCGGGAGTAGGAACTACGAGCAGTACTTC.

CDR3 sequence (DNA): TGTGCCAGCAGTTTACCCCTGACACTAGACGACTCCTACGAGCAGTACTTC. This translates into CASSLPLTLDDSYEQYF. The chain uses TRBV28 and TRBJ2-7, with D possibly TRBD2 on 5 matching bases. Germline CDR1 MDHEN, CDR2 SYDVKM. V gave up 2 bases and J gave up 0 bases, with 17 bases separating them. CDR3 length: 17 residues.

The chain uses TRBV4-2 and TRBJ2-1; D unclear. CDR3 length: 15 residues. Germline V lookup: CDR1 LGHNA, CDR2 YNFKEQ. V lost 0 bases, J lost 9 bases, and 15 bases lay in between. For the CDR3, the DNA is TGTGCCAGCAGCCAAGATTCCCGAGAAGCAATTGAGCAGTTCTTC. Protein product: CASSQDSREAIEQFF.

In DNA, the CDR3 is TGTGCCAGCAGCCCTACGTTCGGGACTAGCGGGAGGGCCGGGGGCGAGCAGTACTTC. It encodes CASSPTFGTSGRAGGEQYF. The rearrangement joins TRBV7-3 to TRBJ2-7, with 16 bases aligning to TRBD2. Trimming at V came to 5 bases and at J to 6 bases, leaving 16 bases not matched to a gene. This CDR3 comprises 19 residues. Per the germline V gene, CDR1 is SGHTA and CDR2 is FQGTGA.

V is TRBV18 and J is TRBJ2-7; 7 bases map to TRBD2. Per germline, CDR1 KGHSH and CDR2 LQKENI. The CDR3 spans 16 residues. V shed 3 bases, J shed 2 bases, and the junction held 10 bases outside the gene matches. CDR3 bases: TGTGCCAGCTCACCTTTCGGCGGGAGCGGTACCTACGAGCAGTACTTC. It specifies CASSPFGGSGTYEQYF.

DNA for the CDR3: TGTGCCAGCAGCTTAGGGAGAATTGATACGCAGTATTTT. Its translation is CASSLGRIDTQYF. V and J are TRBV7-3 and TRBJ2-3; D is perhaps TRBD2 (5 bases). The CDR3 totals 13 residues. Trimming removed 2 bases at V and 6 bases at J, with 9 bases between. CDR1 is SGHTA and CDR2 is FQGTGA in the germline V gene. Full variable domain (outside the CDR3, taken from reference TRBV7-3 and TRBJ2-3): GAGVSQTPSNKVTEKGKYVELRCDPISGHTALYWYRQSLGQGPEFLIYFQGTGAADDSGLPNDRFFAVRPEGSVSTLKIQRTERGDSAVYLCASSLGRIDTQYFGPGTRLTVL.

The gene calls are TRBV6-1 and TRBJ2-7; maybe TRBD2 (6 bases). The V and J ends lost 7 bases and 1 base respectively, with 14 bases between them. From germline, CDR1 is MNHNS and CDR2 SASEGT. The CDR3 sequence is 14 residues long. CDR3 in DNA: TGTGCCAGCAAGTCACTAGCTTTATCCTACGAGCAGTACTTC. Translation: CASKSLALSYEQYF.

This clone was seen more than once but under ten times. V and J are TRBV7-8 and TRBJ1-4; 7 bases line up with TRBD1. Unmatched junction bases numbered 7, after V lost 1 base and J lost 5 bases. CDR3 length equals 16 residues. CDR1 and CDR2 from the germline V gene are SGHVS and FQNEAQ. The CDR3 DNA sequence: TGTGCCAGCAGCTTAGGATTGGGACAGTCCAATGAAAAACTGTTTTTT. It translates to CASSLGLGQSNEKLFF.

The chain carries TRBV28 and TRBJ1-5, with 11 bases aligning to TRBD1. V lost 4 bases, J lost 4 bases, and 3 bases stayed unmatched. CDR1 is MDHEN, CDR2 SYDVKM, per germline. The CDR3 spans 15 residues. CDR3 region: CASSSGTGGNQPQHF. The DNA for the CDR3 is TGTGCCAGCAGTTCCGGGACAGGGGGGAATCAGCCCCAGCATTTT.

The rearrangement joins TRBV5-1 to TRBJ2-7; D not certain. Germline values: CDR1 SGHRS, CDR2 YFSETQ. Trimming cost V 1 base and J 5 bases, with 13 bases left between them. CDR3 size: 14 residues. The CDR3 region is CASSLRHFKNEQYF. The CDR3 DNA sequence: TGCGCCAGCAGCTTGCGACATTTTAAGAACGAGCAGTACTTC.